The source of this T cell receptor beta chain is a study of cytomegalovirus exposure and HLA in healthy donors. Trimming removed 4 bases from V and 2 bases from J, with 9 bases in between. Germline CDR1 and CDR2: SGHNT and YENEEA. The CDR3 contains 15 residues. Study outcomes and limitations: The investigators catalogued 164 TCR beta chains as cytomegalovirus-associated. Researchers reported from a later analysis that most CMV-associated TCR beta chains appeared HLA-restricted. Across HLA loci, a later analysis found differing TCR association rates, with DRB1 most and HLA-C fewest.

A multiplex PCR was run with 60 Vbeta primers and 13 Jbeta primers. Clones were read by immunoSEQ multiplex PCR, and TCRdb kept only the in-frame ones, dropping some. The profile shows 180,000 or so clones, around 82% of them singletons. In this sample, this clone turned up a few times. Its antigen is unidentified. The rearrangement uses TRBV11-3 and TRBJ2-6; perhaps TRBD1 as D (5 bases). The clonotype originates from a woman aged 25 to 45 in good health and CMV-seropositive. The material sequenced was PBMCs. The CDR3 reads CASSSTATGANVLTF. DNA of the CDR3: TGTGCCAGCAGCTCGACAGCAACTGGGGCCAACGTCCTGACTTTC.